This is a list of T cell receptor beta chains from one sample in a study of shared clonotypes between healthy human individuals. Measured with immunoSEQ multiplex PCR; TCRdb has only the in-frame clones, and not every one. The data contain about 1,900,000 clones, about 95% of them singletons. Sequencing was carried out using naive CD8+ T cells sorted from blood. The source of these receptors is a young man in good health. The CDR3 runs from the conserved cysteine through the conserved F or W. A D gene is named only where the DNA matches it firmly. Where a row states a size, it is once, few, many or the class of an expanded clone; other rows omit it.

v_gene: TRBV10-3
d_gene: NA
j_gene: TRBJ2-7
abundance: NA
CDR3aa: CAISEGGIEPYEQYF
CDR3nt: TGTGCCATCAGTGAGGGCGGGATTGAACCTTACGAGCAGTACTTC

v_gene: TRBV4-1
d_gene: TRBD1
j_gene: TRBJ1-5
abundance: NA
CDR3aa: CASSQGLSGTEGYSNQPQHF
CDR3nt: TGCGCCAGCAGCCAAGGTCTTTCCGGGACAGAGGGATATAGCAATCAGCCCCAGCATTTT

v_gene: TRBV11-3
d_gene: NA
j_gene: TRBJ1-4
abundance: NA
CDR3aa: CASSYRRGVCEKLFF
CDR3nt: TGTGCCAGCAGCTATAGGAGGGGGGTTTGCGAAAAACTGTTTTTT

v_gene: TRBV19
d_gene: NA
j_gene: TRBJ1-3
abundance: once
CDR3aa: CASSIYEGTGNTIYF
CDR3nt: TGTGCCAGTAGTATATACGAGGGAACTGGAAACACCATATATTTT

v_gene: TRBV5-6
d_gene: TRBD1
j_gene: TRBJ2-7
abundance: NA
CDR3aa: CASSKDRGQSYEQYF
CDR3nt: TGTGCCAGCAGCAAGGACAGGGGGCAGAGTTACGAGCAGTACTTC

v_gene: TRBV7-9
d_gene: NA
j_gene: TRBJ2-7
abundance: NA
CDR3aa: CASSPDREDYEQYF
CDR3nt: TGTGCCAGCAGCCCAGACAGGGAGGACTACGAGCAGTACTTC

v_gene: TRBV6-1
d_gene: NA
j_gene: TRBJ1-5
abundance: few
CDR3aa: CASRGSGNSNQPQHF
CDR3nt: TGTGCCAGCAGGGGAAGCGGGAACAGCAATCAGCCCCAGCATTTT

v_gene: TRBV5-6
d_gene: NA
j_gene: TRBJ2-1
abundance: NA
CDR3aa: CASSFLAGNEQFF
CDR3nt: TGTGCCAGCAGCTTCCTAGCAGGGAATGAGCAGTTCTTC

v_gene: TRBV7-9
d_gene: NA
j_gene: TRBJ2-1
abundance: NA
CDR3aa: CASSPLEGGVRSYNEQFF
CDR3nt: TGTGCCAGCAGCCCTCTCGAGGGGGGGGTTAGGTCCTACAATGAGCAGTTCTTC

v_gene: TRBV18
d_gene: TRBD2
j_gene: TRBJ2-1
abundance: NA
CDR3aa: CASSPSKGLADYNEQFF
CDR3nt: TGTGCCAGCTCACCGTCCAAAGGACTAGCGGACTACAATGAGCAGTTCTTC

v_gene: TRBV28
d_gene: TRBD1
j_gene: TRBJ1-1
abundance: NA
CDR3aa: CASSLTGGTTEAFF
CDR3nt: TGTGCCAGCAGTTTGACAGGGGGCACCACTGAAGCTTTCTTT

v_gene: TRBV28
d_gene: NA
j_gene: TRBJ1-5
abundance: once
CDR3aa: CASRPDRYRSNQPQHF
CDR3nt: TGTGCCAGCAGACCAGACAGGTACCGGAGCAATCAGCCCCAGCATTTT

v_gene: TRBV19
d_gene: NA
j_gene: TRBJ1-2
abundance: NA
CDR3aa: CASSIGQLYGYTF
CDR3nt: TGTGCCAGTAGTATCGGACAGCTCTATGGCTACACCTTC

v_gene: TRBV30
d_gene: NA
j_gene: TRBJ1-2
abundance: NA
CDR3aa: CAWSVRGIGPGPNYGYTF
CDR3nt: TGTGCCTGGAGTGTACGGGGAATTGGACCAGGACCTAACTATGGCTACACCTTC

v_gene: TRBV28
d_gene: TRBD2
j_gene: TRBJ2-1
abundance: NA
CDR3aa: CASSSLAGDPYNEQFF
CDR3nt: TGTGCCAGCAGTTCCCTAGCGGGGGACCCTTACAATGAGCAGTTCTTC

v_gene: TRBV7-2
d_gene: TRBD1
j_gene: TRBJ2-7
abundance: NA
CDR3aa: CASSLSKGAYLSYEQYF
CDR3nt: TGTGCCAGCAGCTTGTCTAAGGGGGCCTACCTCTCCTACGAGCAGTACTTC

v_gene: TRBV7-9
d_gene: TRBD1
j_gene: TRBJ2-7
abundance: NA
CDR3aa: CASSLEPGQGSYEQYF
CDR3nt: TGTGCCAGCAGCTTAGAACCGGGACAGGGGTCCTACGAGCAGTACTTC